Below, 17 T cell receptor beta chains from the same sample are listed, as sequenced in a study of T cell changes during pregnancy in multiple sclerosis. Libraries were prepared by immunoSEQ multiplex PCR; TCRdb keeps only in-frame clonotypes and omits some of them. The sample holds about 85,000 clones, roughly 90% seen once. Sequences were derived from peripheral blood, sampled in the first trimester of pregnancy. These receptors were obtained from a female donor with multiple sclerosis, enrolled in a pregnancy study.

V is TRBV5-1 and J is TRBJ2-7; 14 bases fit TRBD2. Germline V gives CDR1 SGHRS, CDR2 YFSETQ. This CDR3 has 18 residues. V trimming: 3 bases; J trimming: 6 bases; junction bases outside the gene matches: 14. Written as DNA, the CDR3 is TGCGCCAGCAGCTCGACTAGCGGGGGGGCCCTGGGGCTCCTCGAGCAGTACTTC. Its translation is CASSSTSGGALGLLEQYF.

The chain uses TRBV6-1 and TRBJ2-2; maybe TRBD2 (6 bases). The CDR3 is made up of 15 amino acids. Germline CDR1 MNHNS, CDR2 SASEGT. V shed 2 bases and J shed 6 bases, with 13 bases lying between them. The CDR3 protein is CASSETSSSPGELFF. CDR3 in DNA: TGTGCCAGCAGTGAAACTAGCTCCAGCCCCGGGGAGCTGTTTTTT.

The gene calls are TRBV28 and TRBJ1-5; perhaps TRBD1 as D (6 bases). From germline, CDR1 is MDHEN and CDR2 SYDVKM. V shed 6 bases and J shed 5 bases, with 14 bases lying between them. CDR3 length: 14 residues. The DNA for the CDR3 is TGTGCCAGCAGCCCGGACAGATTTTATCAGCCCCAGCATTTT. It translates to CASSPDRFYQPQHF.

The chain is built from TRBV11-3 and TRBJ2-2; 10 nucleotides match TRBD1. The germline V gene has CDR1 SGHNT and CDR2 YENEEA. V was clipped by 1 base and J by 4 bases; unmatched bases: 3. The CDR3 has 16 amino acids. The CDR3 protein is CASSLGTGGGTGELFF. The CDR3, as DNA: TGTGCCAGCAGCTTAGGGACAGGGGGTGGCACCGGGGAGCTGTTTTTT.

The CDR3 DNA follows: TGTGCCAGCAGCGTTGGACTAGCGGGGGGACTCAGTGAGCAGTTCTTC. Encoded protein: CASSVGLAGGLSEQFF. This rearrangement joins TRBV7-2 to TRBJ2-1, with 14 positions matching TRBD2. J lost 9 bases, V lost 5 bases, and 9 bases had no gene match. The CDR3 spans 16 residues. The germline gives CDR1 SGHTA, CDR2 FQGNSA.

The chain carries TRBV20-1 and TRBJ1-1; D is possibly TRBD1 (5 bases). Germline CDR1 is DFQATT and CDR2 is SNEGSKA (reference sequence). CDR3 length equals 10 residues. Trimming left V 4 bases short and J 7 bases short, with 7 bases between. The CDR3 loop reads CSAIRDEAFF. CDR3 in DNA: TGCAGTGCTATCAGGGATGAAGCTTTCTTT.

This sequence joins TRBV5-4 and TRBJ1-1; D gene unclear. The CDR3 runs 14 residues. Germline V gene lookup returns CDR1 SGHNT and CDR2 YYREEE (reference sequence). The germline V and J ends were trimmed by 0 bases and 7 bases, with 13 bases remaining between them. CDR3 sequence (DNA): TGTGCCAGCAGCTTGGGGCCCCACGGAGATGAAGCTTTCTTT. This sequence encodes CASSLGPHGDEAFF.

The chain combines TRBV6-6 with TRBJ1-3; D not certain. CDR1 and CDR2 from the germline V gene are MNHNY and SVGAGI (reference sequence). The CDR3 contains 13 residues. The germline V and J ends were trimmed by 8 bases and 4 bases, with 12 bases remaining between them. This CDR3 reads CASGGFSGNTIYF. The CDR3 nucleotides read TGTGCCAGCGGAGGGTTTTCGGGAAACACCATATATTTT.

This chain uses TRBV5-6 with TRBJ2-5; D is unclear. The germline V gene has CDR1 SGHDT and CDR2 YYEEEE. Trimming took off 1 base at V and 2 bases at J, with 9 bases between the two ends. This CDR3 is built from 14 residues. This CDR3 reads CASSLLAEQETQYF. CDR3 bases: TGTGCCAGCAGCTTGCTGGCAGAACAAGAGACCCAGTACTTC.

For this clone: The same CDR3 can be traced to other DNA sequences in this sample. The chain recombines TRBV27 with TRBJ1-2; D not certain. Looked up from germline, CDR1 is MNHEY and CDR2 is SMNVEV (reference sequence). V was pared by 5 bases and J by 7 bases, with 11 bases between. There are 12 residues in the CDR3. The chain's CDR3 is CASSPEGRGYTF. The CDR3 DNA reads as TGTGCCAGCAGTCCCGAGGGTCGTGGCTACACCTTC.

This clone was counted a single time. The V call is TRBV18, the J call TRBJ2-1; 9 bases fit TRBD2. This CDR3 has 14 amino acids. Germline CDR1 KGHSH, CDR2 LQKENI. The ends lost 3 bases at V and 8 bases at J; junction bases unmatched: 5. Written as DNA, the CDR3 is TGTGCCAGCTCACCGGAGGTAGCGGGGGATGAGCAGTTCTTC. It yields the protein CASSPEVAGDEQFF.

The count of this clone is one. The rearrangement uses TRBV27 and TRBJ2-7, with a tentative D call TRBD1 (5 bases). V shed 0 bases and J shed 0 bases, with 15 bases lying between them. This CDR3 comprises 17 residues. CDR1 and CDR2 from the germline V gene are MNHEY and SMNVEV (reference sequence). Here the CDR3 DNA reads TGTGCCAGCAGTTTATCGATAGGGGCTGAATACTCCTACGAGCAGTACTTC. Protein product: CASSLSIGAEYSYEQYF.

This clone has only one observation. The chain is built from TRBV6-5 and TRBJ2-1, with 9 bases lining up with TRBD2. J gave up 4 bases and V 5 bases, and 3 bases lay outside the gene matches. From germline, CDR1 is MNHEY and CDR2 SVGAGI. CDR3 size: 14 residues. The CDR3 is CASSASGVYNEQFF. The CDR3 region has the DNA TGTGCCAGCAGTGCTAGCGGGGTATACAATGAGCAGTTCTTC.

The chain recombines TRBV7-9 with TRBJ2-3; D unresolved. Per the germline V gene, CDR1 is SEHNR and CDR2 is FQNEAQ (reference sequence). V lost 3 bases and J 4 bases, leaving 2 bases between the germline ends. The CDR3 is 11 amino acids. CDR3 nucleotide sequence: TGTGCCAGCAGCTTCTCAGATACGCAGTATTTT. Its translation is CASSFSDTQYF. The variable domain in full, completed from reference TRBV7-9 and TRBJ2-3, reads DTGVSQNPRHKITKRGQNVTFRCDPISEHNRLYWYRQTLGQGPEFLTYFQNEAQLEKSRLLSDRFSAERPKGSFSTLEIQRTEQGDSAMYLCASSFSDTQYFGPGTRLTVL.

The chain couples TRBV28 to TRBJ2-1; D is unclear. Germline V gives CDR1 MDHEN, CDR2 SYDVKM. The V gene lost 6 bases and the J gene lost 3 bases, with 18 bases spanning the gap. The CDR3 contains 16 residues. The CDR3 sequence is CASSPFGAEIYNEQFF. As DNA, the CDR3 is TGTGCCAGCAGCCCATTCGGTGCGGAGATCTACAATGAGCAGTTCTTC.

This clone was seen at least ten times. CDR3 in amino acids: CASSLTRTAIEENGYTF. The CDR3 bases are TGCGCCAGCAGCCTTACGAGGACAGCTATCGAGGAAAATGGCTACACCTTC. The gene calls are TRBV4-1 and TRBJ1-2; D may be TRBD1 (6 bases). Germline V gene sequence: CDR1 MGHRA, CDR2 YSYEKL. This CDR3 has 17 amino acids. Deletions cut 4 bases from V and 6 bases from J, with 24 bases between.

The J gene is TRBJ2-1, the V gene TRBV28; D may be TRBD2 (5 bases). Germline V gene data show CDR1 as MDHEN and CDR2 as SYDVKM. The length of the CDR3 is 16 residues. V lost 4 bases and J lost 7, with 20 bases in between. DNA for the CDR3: TGTGCCAGCAGTTCCCCCCGAGGGCGGGCTGGGAATGAGCAGTTCTTC. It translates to CASSSPRGRAGNEQFF.